This T cell receptor (beta chain) was sequenced for a study of type 1 and type 2 diabetes patients. Germline lookup yields CDR1 MNHEY and CDR2 SMNVEV (reference sequence). The CDR3 runs 12 residues. V lost 3 bases to trimming and J lost 5 bases, with 8 bases between them. PCR was run on genomic DNA. The TCR beta CDR3 region was amplified using 30 forward and 13 reverse primers. Each CDR3 protein gets one entry after TCRdb re-called the multiplex PCR reads with MiXCR. This sample has under 300,000 distinct CDR3 sequences, with roughly 50% found just once. The chain combines TRBV27 with TRBJ2-7; tentative D call: TRBD1 (5 bases). Sequenced input: peripheral blood mononuclear cells (PBMCs). The source of this sequence is a man between 18 and 29 years old with type 2 diabetes. For the CDR3, the DNA is TGTGCCAGCAGTTTTCAGGGAAACGAGCAGTACTTC. This gives the protein CASSFQGNEQYF.